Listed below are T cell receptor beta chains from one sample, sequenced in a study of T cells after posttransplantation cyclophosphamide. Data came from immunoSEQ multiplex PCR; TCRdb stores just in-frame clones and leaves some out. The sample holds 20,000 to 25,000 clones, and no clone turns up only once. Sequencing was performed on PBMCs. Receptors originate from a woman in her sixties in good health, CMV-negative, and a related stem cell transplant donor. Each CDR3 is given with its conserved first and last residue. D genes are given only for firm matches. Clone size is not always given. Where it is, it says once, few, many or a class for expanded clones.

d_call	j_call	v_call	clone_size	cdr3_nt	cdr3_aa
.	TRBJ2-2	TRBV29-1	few	TGCAGCGTGGACGCAACGGGAGCGAACACCGGGGAGCTGTTTTTT	CSVDATGANTGELFF
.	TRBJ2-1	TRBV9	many	TGTGCCAGCAGCCCCACAGGGAGCTCCTACAATGAGCAGTTCTTC	CASSPTGSSYNEQFF
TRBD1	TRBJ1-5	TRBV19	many	TGTGCCAGTAGTCCGGGACTCCCAGGGGGTCAGCCCCAGCATTTT	CASSPGLPGGQPQHF
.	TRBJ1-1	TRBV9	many	TGTGCCAGCAGGTCCTACGGGGACACTGAAGCTTTCTTT	CASRSYGDTEAFF
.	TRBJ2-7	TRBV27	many	TGTGCCAGCAGTTCCAAGGAGGGCTTCGTCTACGAGCAGTACTTC	CASSSKEGFVYEQYF
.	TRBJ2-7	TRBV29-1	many	TGCAGCGCCAGGGGGGCATTTGAGGGCGAGCAGTACTTC	CSARGAFEGEQYF
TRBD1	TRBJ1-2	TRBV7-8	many	TGTGCCAGCAGCACGGGGGACAGGGGGAACTATGGCTACACCTTC	CASSTGDRGNYGYTF
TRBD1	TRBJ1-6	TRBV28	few	TGTGCCAGCAGTTTAATCCAGGGGGCAAATAATTCACCCCTCCACTTT	CASSLIQGANNSPLHF
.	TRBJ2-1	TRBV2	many	TGTGCCAGCAGCGCGACTAGTTGGGGCGATGAGCAGTTCTTC	CASSATSWGDEQFF
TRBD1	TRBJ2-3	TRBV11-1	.	TGTGCCAGCAGCGCCGGACAGGGGGGCTCAGATACGCAGTATTTT	CASSAGQGGSDTQYF
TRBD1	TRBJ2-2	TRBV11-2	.	TGTGCCAGCAGTCTGAGACAGGGGTATCTCGGGGAGCTGTTTTTT	CASSLRQGYLGELFF
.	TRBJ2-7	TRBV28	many	TGTGCCAGCCTGAGTGGGCAGGTTCTCTCCTACGAGCAGTACTTC	CASLSGQVLSYEQYF
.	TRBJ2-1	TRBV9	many	TGTGCCAGCAGCGCGACAGGTATGGTAAGATCCTACAATGAGCAGTTCTTC	CASSATGMVRSYNEQFF
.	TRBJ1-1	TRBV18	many	TGTGCCAGCTGGGGACTTATGAACACTGAAGCTTTCTTT	CASWGLMNTEAFF
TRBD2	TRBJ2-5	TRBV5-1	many	TGCGCCAGCAGCTACCCCCCACAGCGGGAGCAAGAGACCCAGTACTTC	CASSYPPQREQETQYF
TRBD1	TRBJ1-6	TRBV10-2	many	TGCGCCAGCAACCCGGGACAGAATTATAATTCACCCCTCCACTTT	CASNPGQNYNSPLHF
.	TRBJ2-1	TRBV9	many	TGTGCCAGCAGCGTAGGTTCCGGGACATTCAATGAGCAGTTCTTC	CASSVGSGTFNEQFF